This entry lists 7 T cell receptor beta chains sequenced from one sample in a study of blood T cells in healthy people across ages. Primers used in a second PCR of about 7 to 12 cycles were a sample-barcoded 5' primer and a J-beta primer mix. Each CDR3 protein is one row after TCRdb ran MiXCR on the 5' RACE reads. The profile shows fewer than 950,000 distinct CDR3 sequences, 53% of them singletons. Material: blood. Receptor source: a man at least 80 years old in good health.

The chain uses TRBV7-2 and TRBJ1-5; D uncertain. With 1 base removed from V and 0 bases from J, the gap between germline ends came to 7 bases. The CDR3 loop spans 15 amino acids. Germline CDR1 reads SGHTA; CDR2 reads FQGNSA. The CDR3 here is CASSLVGDSNQPQHF. DNA of the CDR3: TGTGCCAGCAGCTTAGTTGGAGATAGCAATCAGCCCCAGCATTTT.

The chain combines TRBV4-1 with TRBJ1-1, with 7 bases fitting TRBD1. This CDR3 contains 16 residues. Germline CDR1 is MGHRA and CDR2 is YSYEKL. Unmatched junction bases numbered 8, after V lost 2 bases and J lost 2 bases. The CDR3 protein is CASSQLTGDRNTEAFF. The CDR3 nucleotides read TGCGCCAGCAGCCAACTTACAGGGGATCGAAACACTGAAGCTTTCTTT.

The chain links TRBV5-1 to TRBJ1-5; 7 nucleotides match TRBD1. CDR3 length equals 15 residues. CDR1 is SGHRS, CDR2 YFSETQ, per germline. With 4 bases clipped from V and 0 bases from J, the junction kept 4 bases outside the gene matches. The CDR3 sequence is CASSLTGASNQPQHF. CDR3 coding DNA: TGCGCCAGCAGCCTCACAGGGGCTAGCAATCAGCCCCAGCATTTT.

V gene TRBV6-6 combines with J gene TRBJ2-4; TRBD1 aligns across 7 bases. The DNA end favors TRBJ2-7, so the J call may be wrong. Germline V gives CDR1 MNHNY, CDR2 SVGAGI (reference sequence). The CDR3 has 13 residues. The CDR3 sequence: CASSPTGTSEQYF. For the CDR3, the DNA is TGTGCCAGCAGCCCGACAGGGACCTCCGAGCAGTACTTC.

J is TRBJ2-7 and V is TRBV7-6; D unclear. CDR3 length: 13 amino acids. Trimming removed 5 bases from V and 0 bases from J, with 8 bases in between. Germline V gives CDR1 SGHVS, CDR2 FNYEAQ. This CDR3 reads CASSQSFSYEQYF. Written as DNA, the CDR3 is TGTGCCAGCAGCCAGAGTTTCTCCTACGAGCAGTACTTC.

This chain connects TRBV20-1 to TRBJ1-2; 11 nucleotides line up with TRBD1. There are 14 residues in the CDR3. Germline values: CDR1 DFQATT, CDR2 SNEGSKA (reference sequence). V shed 3 bases and J 7 bases; nucleotides not matched to a gene: 7. CDR3 DNA sequence: TGCAGTGCTAGGCCCATAGGACAGGGGGCTGGCTACACCTTC. Translating it yields CSARPIGQGAGYTF.

The table lists this clonotype with many counts. The chain joins TRBV11-2 to TRBJ2-7, with 11 positions matching TRBD1. J was trimmed by 5 bases and V by 7 bases; bases with no gene match: 7. The CDR3 runs 14 residues. Per germline, CDR1 SGHAT and CDR2 FQNNGV. The CDR3 DNA is TGTGCCAGCAACATTGGACAGGGGGCCGACGAGCAGTACTTC. Translating it yields CASNIGQGADEQYF. Variable domain in full (rest from reference TRBV11-2 and TRBJ2-7): EAGVAQSPRYKIIEKRQSVAFWCNPISGHATLYWYQQILGQGPKLLIQFQNNGVVDDSQLPKDRFSAERLKGVDSTLKIQPAKLEDSAVYLCASNIGQGADEQYFGPGTRLTVT.